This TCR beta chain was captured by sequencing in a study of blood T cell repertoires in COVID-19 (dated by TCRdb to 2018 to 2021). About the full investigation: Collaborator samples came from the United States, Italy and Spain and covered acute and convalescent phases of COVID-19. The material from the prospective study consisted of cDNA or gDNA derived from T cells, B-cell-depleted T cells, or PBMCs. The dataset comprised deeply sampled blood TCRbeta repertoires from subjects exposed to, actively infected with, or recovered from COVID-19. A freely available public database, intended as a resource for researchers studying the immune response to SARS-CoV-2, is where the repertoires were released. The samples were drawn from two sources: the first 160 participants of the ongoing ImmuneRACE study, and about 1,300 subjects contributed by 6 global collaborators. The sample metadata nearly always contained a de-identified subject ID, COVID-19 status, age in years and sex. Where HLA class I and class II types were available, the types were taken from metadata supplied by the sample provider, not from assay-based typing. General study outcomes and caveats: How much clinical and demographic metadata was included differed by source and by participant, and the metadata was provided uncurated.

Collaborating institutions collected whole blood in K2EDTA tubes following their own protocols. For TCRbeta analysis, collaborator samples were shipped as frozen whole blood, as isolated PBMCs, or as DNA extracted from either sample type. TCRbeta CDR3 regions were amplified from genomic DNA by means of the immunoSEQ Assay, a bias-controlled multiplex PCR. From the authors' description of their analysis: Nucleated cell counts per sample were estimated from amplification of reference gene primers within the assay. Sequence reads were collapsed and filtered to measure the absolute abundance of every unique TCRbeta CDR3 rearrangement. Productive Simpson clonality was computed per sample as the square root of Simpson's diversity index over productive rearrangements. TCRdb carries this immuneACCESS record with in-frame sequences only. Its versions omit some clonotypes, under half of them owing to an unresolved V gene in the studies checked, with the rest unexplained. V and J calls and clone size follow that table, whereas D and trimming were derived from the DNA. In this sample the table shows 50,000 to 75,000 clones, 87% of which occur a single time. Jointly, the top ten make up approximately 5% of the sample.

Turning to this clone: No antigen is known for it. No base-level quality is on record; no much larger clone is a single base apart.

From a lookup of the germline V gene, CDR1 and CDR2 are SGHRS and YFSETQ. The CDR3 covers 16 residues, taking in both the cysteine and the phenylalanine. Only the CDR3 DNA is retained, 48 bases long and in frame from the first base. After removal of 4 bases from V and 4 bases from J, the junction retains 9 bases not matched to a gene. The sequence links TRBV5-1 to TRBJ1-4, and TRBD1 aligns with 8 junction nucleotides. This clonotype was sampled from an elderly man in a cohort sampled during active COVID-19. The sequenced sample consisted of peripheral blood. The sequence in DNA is TGCGCCAGCAGCCGGACCTCAGGGGGCTTTAATGAAAAACTGTTTTTT. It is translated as CASSRTSGGFNEKLFF.